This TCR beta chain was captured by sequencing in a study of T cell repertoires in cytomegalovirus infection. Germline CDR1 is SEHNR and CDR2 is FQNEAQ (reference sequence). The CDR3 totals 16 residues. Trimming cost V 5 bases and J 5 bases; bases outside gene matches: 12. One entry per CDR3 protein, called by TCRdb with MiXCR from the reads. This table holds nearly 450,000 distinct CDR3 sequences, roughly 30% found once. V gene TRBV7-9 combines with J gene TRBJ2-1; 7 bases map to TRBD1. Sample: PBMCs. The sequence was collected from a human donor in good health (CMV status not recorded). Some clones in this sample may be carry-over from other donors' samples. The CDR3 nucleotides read TGTGCCAGCAGCCCACAGGGGCAGATCATGAACAATGAGCAGTTCTTC. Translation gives CASSPQGQIMNNEQFF.